The present TCR beta chain was sequenced within a study of shared clonotypes between healthy human individuals. Germline CDR1 is SGHDT and CDR2 is YYEEEE. This CDR3 is 18 amino acids long. The V end was cut by 0 bases, the J end by 5 bases, with 24 bases between. General observations from the study: What naive subsets generally showed was a larger estimated richness than memory subsets showed.

Here immunoSEQ multiplex PCR was the method, and the copy in TCRdb shows in-frame clones only, minus some. The top ten clones hold 11% of a sample with approximately 250,000 clones, 65% of them seen once. This clone was seen only a few times. What it recognizes is unknown. The TCR originated in a man in his thirties or forties in good health. This rearrangement joins TRBV5-6 to TRBJ2-7, with D tentatively TRBD1 (6 bases). Sequencing input: memory CD4+ T cells sorted from blood. The subset is: CD45RA-negative fraction. The CDR3 is CASSLALDRAGVKNEQYF. CDR3 sequence (DNA): TGTGCCAGCAGCTTGGCCCTGGACCGGGCAGGGGTTAAAAACGAGCAGTACTTC.